One and the same sample provided the 28 T cell receptor beta chains below, sequenced in a study of T cell repertoires in cytomegalovirus infection. TCRdb redid the calling of the reads with MiXCR, one entry per CDR3 protein. The sample includes fewer than 950,000 distinct CDR3 sequences, 30% to 35% of them seen just once. Their antigens are not known. Sequenced material: cultured CD8+ T cells from PBMCs, taken from culture after CMV antigen stimulation. The receptor source for this set is a human donor in good health (CMV status not recorded). Some clones in this sample may be carry-over from other donors' samples.

V usage is TRBV4-3 and J usage is TRBJ1-2, with D possibly being TRBD1 (5 bases). The CDR3 runs 13 residues. V shed 4 bases and J shed 7 bases, with 13 bases lying between them. Germline CDR1 reads LGHNA; CDR2 reads YSLEER. The CDR3 sequence is CASSPGGGFGYTF. In DNA, the CDR3 is TGCGCCAGCAGCCCCGGCGGGGGGTTTGGCTACACCTTC.

The chain recombines TRBV4-2 with TRBJ2-7; 10 bases line up with TRBD1. The CDR3 has 14 amino acids. With V trimmed by 7 bases and J by 4 bases, 7 bases remained unmatched. Germline V gene data show CDR1 as LGHNA and CDR2 as YNFKEQ. The CDR3 loop reads CASTWTGGGYEQYF. As DNA, the CDR3 is TGTGCCAGCACCTGGACAGGGGGTGGTTACGAGCAGTACTTC.

This chain joins TRBV19 and TRBJ2-5; D assignment may be TRBD1 or TRBD2 (6 bases each). Germline V gene lookup returns CDR1 LNHDA and CDR2 SQIVND (reference sequence). V was shortened by 5 bases and J by 2 bases, with 18 bases between the two germline ends. The CDR3 contains 16 residues. CDR3 sequence: CASSLWGAGTQETQYF. CDR3 DNA: TGTGCCAGTAGTCTATGGGGGGCCGGGACTCAAGAGACCCAGTACTTC.

This clonotype occurred a few times. The V and J genes are TRBV7-9 and TRBJ2-3, with TRBD2 matching 8 bases. Germline loops: CDR1 SEHNR, CDR2 FQNEAQ (reference sequence). The CDR3 extends over 15 amino acids. Trimming removed 5 bases from V and 2 bases from J; junction bases left unmatched: 6. The CDR3 sequence: CASSPTGLDTDTQYF. CDR3 DNA: TGTGCCAGCAGCCCGACGGGACTAGACACAGATACGCAGTATTTT.

In its sample, this clonotype was seen a few times. V is TRBV29-1 and J is TRBJ1-1; D gene ambiguous. Germline V gene sequence: CDR1 SQVTM, CDR2 ANQGSEA. The CDR3 runs to 8 residues. In nucleotides, the CDR3 is TGCACCGACGGTGAAGCTTTCTTT. Translating it yields CTDGEAFF.

This clonotype was seen many times. The chain has TRBV7-6 and TRBJ2-1, with D perhaps given as TRBD1 or TRBD2 (5 bases each). The V gene's germline CDR1 is SGHVS and CDR2 FNYEAQ. The CDR3 is made up of 13 amino acids. The germline V and J ends were trimmed by 9 bases and 7 bases, with 16 bases remaining between them. CDR3 sequence (DNA): TGTGCCAGAGAGGGGCCTCTCGGGAATGAGCAGTTCTTC. It translates to CAREGPLGNEQFF.

The count of this clonotype is one. The genes are TRBV28 and TRBJ2-6, with unresolved D. This CDR3 contains 15 residues. Trimming removed 3 bases from V and 1 base from J, with 7 bases in between. The germline CDR1 and CDR2 sequences are MDHEN and SYDVKM. CDR3 bases: TGTGCCAGCAGTTTTGTATTGTCTGGGGCCAACGTCCTGACTTTC. Protein: CASSFVLSGANVLTF.

This sequence joins TRBV19 and TRBJ1-1; no firm D call. CDR3 length: 13 residues. Trimming took off 10 bases at V and 1 base at J, with 13 bases between the two ends. Germline values: CDR1 LNHDA, CDR2 SQIVND (reference sequence). The CDR3 protein is CATRIKPNTEAFF. CDR3 nucleotides: TGTGCCACTCGGATAAAACCGAACACTGAAGCTTTCTTT.

This clonotype was observed once. This sequence joins TRBV5-1 and TRBJ2-1, with 9 bases fitting TRBD2. Germline V gene sequence: CDR1 SGHRS, CDR2 YFSETQ. The CDR3 totals 15 residues. The junction had 9 bases not matched to a gene; V was cut back by 6 bases and J by 5 bases. The CDR3 loop is CASTLSSGTDNEQFF. The CDR3 region has the DNA TGCGCCAGCACCCTATCTAGCGGGACCGACAATGAGCAGTTCTTC.

Only a few counts were recorded for this clonotype. The rearrangement uses TRBV19 and TRBJ1-2; 9 bases align to TRBD1. The CDR3 spans 15 residues. Germline-derived CDR1 and CDR2 are LNHDA and SQIVND (reference sequence). J gave up 4 bases and V 4 bases, and 7 bases lay outside the gene matches. CDR3 nucleotides: TGTGCCAGTAGTACCTCAGGGACAGGGCCCTATGGCTACACCTTC. It yields the protein CASSTSGTGPYGYTF.

A remark on this clonotype: The junction shows a germline mismatch at one end, possibly a read error. The chain links TRBV19 to TRBJ1-6; D uncertain. Germline CDR1 and CDR2: LNHDA and SQIVND (reference sequence). The CDR3 totals 13 residues. CDR3 sequence: CASSIGVNSPLHF. The CDR3 DNA follows: TGTGCCAGTAGTATAGGCGTGAATTCGCCCCTCCACTTT.

The genes are TRBV7-8 and TRBJ1-6, with 8 bases aligning to TRBD1. Trimming removed 1 base from V and 6 bases from J; junction bases left unmatched: 5. Per the germline V gene, CDR1 is SGHVS and CDR2 is FQNEAQ. The CDR3 is made up of 16 amino acids. CDR3 loop: CASSLVTGDGNSPLHF. CDR3 bases: TGTGCCAGCAGCTTAGTGACAGGGGATGGTAATTCACCCCTCCACTTT. The complete variable domain, with remaining parts taken from reference TRBV7-8 and TRBJ1-6, reads GAGVSQSPRYKVAKRGQDVALRCDPISGHVSLFWYQQALGQGPEFLTYFQNEAQLDKSGLPSDRFFAERPEGSVSTLKIQRTQQEDSAVYLCASSLVTGDGNSPLHFGNGTRLTVT.

This clonotype has just a few counts. This chain connects TRBV11-2 to TRBJ1-2; perhaps TRBD1 as D (6 bases). V was cut by 2 bases and J by 8 bases, with 24 bases left in between. The germline V gene encodes CDR1 SGHAT and CDR2 FQNNGV. The CDR3 has 17 residues. The CDR3 region is CASSLNREQGDIGGYTF. The CDR3 DNA sequence: TGTGCCAGCAGCTTAAATCGGGAACAGGGAGATATAGGCGGCTACACCTTC.

The V and J genes are TRBV7-8 and TRBJ2-1; TRBD2 matches at 10 bases. The CDR3 contains 15 residues. Trimming took 5 bases from V and 7 from J; bases not matched to a gene: 8. Germline V lookup: CDR1 SGHVS, CDR2 FQNEAQ. The CDR3 bases are TGTGCCAGCAGCCTCAGCGGGGGGGCGGAAAATGAGCAGTTCTTC. This encodes CASSLSGGAENEQFF.

The chain recombines TRBV7-4 with TRBJ2-2; 9 bases align to TRBD1. The ends lost 2 bases at V and 1 base at J; junction bases unmatched: 2. The CDR3 is made up of 16 amino acids. Per germline, CDR1 SGHVT and CDR2 SQSDAQ. CDR3 nucleotides: TGTGCCAGCAGCTTATGGACAGGGGAGAACACCGGGGAGCTGTTTTTT. Translation: CASSLWTGENTGELFF. The full variable domain, its missing parts supplied by reference TRBV7-4 and TRBJ2-2, is GAGVSQSPRYKVAKRGRDVALRCDSISGHVTLYWYRQTLGQGSEVLTYSQSDAQRDKSGRPSGRFSAERPERSVSTLKIQRTEQGDSAVYLCASSLWTGENTGELFFGEGSRLTVL.

CDR3 residues: CATRQGGSEAFF. The CDR3 nucleotides are TGTGCCACCAGACAGGGGGGGAGTGAAGCTTTCTTT. The rearrangement joins TRBV7-6 to TRBJ1-1; 9 bases align to TRBD1. The CDR3 is 12 residues long. Germline lookup yields CDR1 SGHVS and CDR2 FNYEAQ. Unmatched junction bases numbered 7, after V lost 10 bases and J lost 7 bases.

The sample holds a few counts of this clonotype. The chain joins TRBV4-1 to TRBJ2-1; D may be TRBD1 or TRBD2 (5 bases each). Trimming shortened V by 5 bases and J by 7 bases, and 18 bases separated the two germline ends. This CDR3 has 15 residues. Looked up from germline, CDR1 is MGHRA and CDR2 is YSYEKL. CDR3 residues: CASSFRGAMINEQFF. The CDR3 DNA reads TGCGCCAGCAGCTTCCGGGGCGCTATGATTAATGAGCAGTTCTTC.

This chain connects TRBV7-9 to TRBJ1-1; D gene ambiguous. The V end lost 5 bases, the J end lost 6 bases, and 19 bases lay between the germline ends. The CDR3 has 15 residues. The germline CDR1 and CDR2 sequences are SEHNR and FQNEAQ (reference sequence). The CDR3 DNA sequence: TGTGCCAGCAGCCCTAGAGGGCAGTTCGTCTCTGAAGCTTTCTTT. Translating it yields CASSPRGQFVSEAFF.

This clonotype was seen at least ten times. The chain is built from TRBV7-8 and TRBJ2-4; D is possibly TRBD1 (6 bases). CDR3 length: 16 residues. V dropped 2 bases and J dropped 2 bases, with 13 bases sitting between them. Germline V gene data show CDR1 as SGHVS and CDR2 as FQNEAQ. Here the CDR3 reads CASSLFRGESKNIQYF. The CDR3 DNA reads as TGTGCCAGCAGCTTATTCAGGGGCGAATCCAAAAACATTCAGTACTTC. The entire variable domain, with the rest obtained from reference TRBV7-8 and TRBJ2-4, is as follows: GAGVSQSPRYKVAKRGQDVALRCDPISGHVSLFWYQQALGQGPEFLTYFQNEAQLDKSGLPSDRFFAERPEGSVSTLKIQRTQQEDSAVYLCASSLFRGESKNIQYFGAGTRLSVL.

The gene calls are TRBV7-9 and TRBJ2-3, with D maybe TRBD1 (6 bases). V dropped 4 bases and J dropped 3 bases, with 29 bases sitting between them. CDR1 is SEHNR and CDR2 is FQNEAQ in the germline V gene (reference sequence). This CDR3 spans 20 amino acids. In DNA, the CDR3 is TGTGCCAGCAGCTCTACCGGGACAACGGAGATTTTGATGGAGACAGATACGCAGTATTTT. Its protein product is CASSSTGTTEILMETDTQYF. Complete variable domain (other parts from reference TRBV7-9 and TRBJ2-3): DTGVSQNPRHKITKRGQNVTFRCDPISEHNRLYWYRQTLGQGPEFLTYFQNEAQLEKSRLLSDRFSAERPKGSFSTLEIQRTEQGDSAMYLCASSSTGTTEILMETDTQYFGPGTRLTVL.

The count of this clonotype is one. The chain joins TRBV7-9 to TRBJ1-4; the D gene is possibly TRBD1 (6 bases). The CDR3 runs to 13 residues. CDR1 and CDR2 from the germline V gene are SEHNR and FQNEAQ (reference sequence). Deletions cut 8 bases from V and 9 bases from J, with 16 bases between. The CDR3 spells CASEKAGAQKLFF. Written as DNA, the CDR3 is TGTGCCAGCGAAAAGGCAGGGGCGCAAAAACTGTTTTTT.

This clonotype was observed many times. This chain uses TRBV7-2 with TRBJ1-5; 10 bases align to TRBD1. The V segment lost 2 bases and the J segment 5 bases; nucleotides outside the gene matches: 6. This CDR3 has 16 amino acids. Germline CDR1 reads SGHTA; CDR2 reads FQGNSA. The DNA of the CDR3 is TGTGCCAGCAGCTTATGGGACAGGGGACCCCATCAGCCCCAGCATTTT. The encoded protein is CASSLWDRGPHQPQHF.

For this clonotype: Compared with germline, one end of the junction differs, possibly owing to a read error. The CDR3 loop reads CASSLMASGRTDTQYF. The DNA for the CDR3 is TGTGCCAGCAGCTTGATGGCTAGCGGACGCACAGATACGCAGTATTTT. The chain recombines TRBV5-3 with TRBJ2-3; 7 bases match TRBD2. TRBV5-3 is annotated as an ORF whose role is uncertain. The CDR3 length is 16 residues.

This chain connects TRBV3-1 to TRBJ2-1; D is unclear. The CDR3 totals 16 residues. Trimming cost V 0 bases and J 4 bases, with 13 bases left between them. Per the germline V gene, CDR1 is LGHDT and CDR2 is YNNKEL (reference sequence). The CDR3 spells CASSQDFQLTYNEQFF. In DNA form, the CDR3 reads TGTGCCAGCAGCCAAGATTTCCAGCTTACGTACAATGAGCAGTTCTTC.

The rearrangement links TRBV10-2 to TRBJ2-1; 8 positions match TRBD2. This CDR3 spans 15 amino acids. The V gene's germline CDR1 is WSHSY and CDR2 SAAADI. J lost 8 bases, V lost 4 bases, and 10 bases had no gene match. Here the CDR3 reads CASSAGGGLLDEQFF. The CDR3 nucleotides are TGCGCCAGCAGTGCCGGGGGGGGGCTTTTGGATGAGCAGTTCTTC.

This clonotype was counted a few times. The chain joins TRBV28 to TRBJ1-3; D remains ambiguous. Germline CDR1 and CDR2: MDHEN and SYDVKM. The length of the CDR3 is 16 residues. The V end lost 3 bases, the J end lost 4 bases, and 16 bases lay between the germline ends. The CDR3 nucleotides read TGTGCCAGCAGTTTCGAACTTAGAGGGAGAGGAAACACCATATATTTT. Its protein is CASSFELRGRGNTIYF. The variable domain in full, completed from reference TRBV28 and TRBJ1-3, reads DVKVTQSSRYLVKRTGEKVFLECVQDMDHENMFWYRQDPGLGLRLIYFSYDVKMKEKGDIPEGYSVSREKKERFSLILESASTNQTSMYLCASSFELRGRGNTIYFGEGSWLTVV.

The table lists this clonotype with many counts. The chain recombines TRBV7-9 with TRBJ2-1; 13 bases are shared with TRBD2. The germline gives CDR1 SEHNR, CDR2 FQNEAQ (reference sequence). V trimming: 6 bases; J trimming: 2 bases; junction bases outside the gene matches: 16. CDR3 length: 20 residues. CDR3 DNA: TGTGCCAGCAGTTATCTTCAACACCGGACTAGCGGGGGCACCTACAATGAGCAGTTCTTC. Protein sequence: CASSYLQHRTSGGTYNEQFF. Drawing the rest from reference TRBV7-9 and TRBJ2-1, the complete variable domain is DTGVSQNPRHKITKRGQNVTFRCDPISEHNRLYWYRQTLGQGPEFLTYFQNEAQLEKSRLLSDRFSAERPKGSFSTLEIQRTEQGDSAMYLCASSYLQHRTSGGTYNEQFFGPGTRLTVL.

This clonotype has at least ten counts. The genes are TRBV7-2 and TRBJ2-1; 7 bases line up with TRBD1. Germline CDR1 is SGHTA and CDR2 is FQGNSA. Trimming cost V 1 base and J 10 bases; bases outside gene matches: 10. CDR3 length equals 15 residues. CDR3 sequence: CASSLGWGTGDEQFF. In DNA, the CDR3 is TGTGCCAGCAGCTTAGGCTGGGGTACAGGGGACGAGCAGTTCTTC.